This T cell receptor (beta chain) emerged from a study of T cell responses to AZD1222 COVID-19 vaccine. The CDR3 extends over 15 amino acids. Germline loops: CDR1 SNHLY, CDR2 FYNNEI. V gave up 1 base and J gave up 5 bases; unmatched junction bases: 5. Assay: immunoSEQ multiplex PCR; the TCRdb copy retains only in-frame clones and omits some. This sample has about 100,000 clones; 80% to 90% occur once, and the top ten carry approximately 6%. This clone was recorded only once. Sequenced here: peripheral blood, sampled on day 0 of AZD1222 vaccination. The clonotype was recovered from an adult in good health. J is TRBJ2-3 and V is TRBV2; 8 bases are a match to TRBD2. CDR3 bases: TGTGCCAGCAGTGAAGTGGGCGGGGGGATAGATACGCAGTATTTT. It encodes CASSEVGGGIDTQYF. Based on the CDR3 plus reference TRBV2 and TRBJ2-3, the full variable domain is EPEVTQTPSHQVTQMGQEVILRCVPISNHLYFYWYRQILGQKVEFLVSFYNNEISEKSEIFDDQFSVERPDGSNFTLKIRSTKLEDSAMYFCASSEVGGGIDTQYFGPGTRLTVL.